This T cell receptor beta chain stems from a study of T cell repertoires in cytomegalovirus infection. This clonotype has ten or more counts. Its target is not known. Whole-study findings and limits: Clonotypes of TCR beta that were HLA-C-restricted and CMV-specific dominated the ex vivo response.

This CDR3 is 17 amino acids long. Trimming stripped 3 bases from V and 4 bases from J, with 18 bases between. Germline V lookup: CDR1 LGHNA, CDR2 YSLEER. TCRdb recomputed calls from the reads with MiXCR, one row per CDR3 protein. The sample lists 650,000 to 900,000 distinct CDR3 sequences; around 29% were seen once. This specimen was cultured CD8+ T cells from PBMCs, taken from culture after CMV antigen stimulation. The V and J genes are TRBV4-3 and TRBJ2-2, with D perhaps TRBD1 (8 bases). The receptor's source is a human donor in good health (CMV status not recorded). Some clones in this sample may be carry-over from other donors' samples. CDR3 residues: CASSHSGGQGGTGELFF. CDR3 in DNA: TGCGCCAGCAGCCACTCGGGAGGACAGGGAGGCACCGGGGAGCTGTTTTTT.